These 8 T cell receptor beta chains were all obtained from the same sample, sequenced in a study of CD8+CD57+ T cells in acquired aplastic anemia. It was genomic DNA that served as the template for profiling TCR beta VDJ and CDR3. Each CDR3 protein is one row after TCRdb ran MiXCR on the reads. This table has a few hundred thousand distinct CDR3 sequences, roughly 45% appearing once. All patients picked for sequencing had shown, by flow cytometry, an expansion of CD8+CD57+ cells. Sequencing was done on a sample of sorted CD4+, CD8+, or CD8+CD57+ T cells (not recorded which) from PBMCs. These receptor sequences come from a human donor with aplastic anemia.

Of note for this clonotype: Compared with germline, one end of the junction differs, possibly owing to a read error. The chain has TRBV15 and TRBJ1-4, with D unresolved. There are 13 residues in the CDR3. The germline V gene has CDR1 LNHNV and CDR2 YYDKDF (reference sequence). The CDR3 DNA reads TGTGCCACCAGCAGAGATAGAGGGCCCGACCAAGTATTT. Protein: CATSRDRGPDQVF.

This clonotype has more than one count but fewer than ten. This clone may be a read error of a much larger clone one base away. As the CDR3 is not closed by the conserved phenylalanine or tryptophan, this likely results from a read error. The chain employs TRBV6-6 and TRBJ1-6; D uncertain. Germline-derived CDR1 and CDR2 are MNHNY and SVGAGI (reference sequence). The CDR3 is 12 residues long. V lost 10 bases and J lost 7, with 11 bases in between. The CDR3 region is CATSGYNSPLHS. In nucleotides, the CDR3 is TGTGCCACTTCAGGTTACAATTCACCCCTCCACTCT.

The chain carries TRBV11-2 and TRBJ1-1; TRBD1 agrees at 8 bases. The CDR3 runs 15 residues. V lost 1 base to trimming and J lost 1 base; unmatched junction nucleotides: 2. Germline V gene data show CDR1 as SGHAT and CDR2 as FQNNGV. Written as DNA, the CDR3 is TGTGCCAGCAGCTTAGGACAGGGGAAGAACACTGAAGCTTTCTTT. It specifies CASSLGQGKNTEAFF. Together with reference TRBV11-2 and TRBJ1-1, the CDR3 gives the full variable domain: EAGVAQSPRYKIIEKRQSVAFWCNPISGHATLYWYQQILGQGPKLLIQFQNNGVVDDSQLPKDRFSAERLKGVDSTLKIQPAKLEDSAVYLCASSLGQGKNTEAFFGQGTRLTVV.

This clonotype was detected once. The J gene is TRBJ2-1, the V gene TRBV10-3, with 10 bases that match TRBD2. V lost 6 bases to trimming and J lost 6 bases; unmatched junction nucleotides: 11. This CDR3 comprises 16 residues. CDR1 and CDR2 (germline): ENHRY, SYGVKD. The CDR3 nucleotides read TGTGCCATCAGCCAAGAGCGGGGGGGGGGGGGCAATGAGCAGTTCTTC. Its protein is CAISQERGGGGNEQFF.

As for this clonotype: This may arise from a read error, as a much more abundant clone is one base away. The rearrangement uses TRBV2 and TRBJ2-2; tentatively, D is TRBD2 (5 bases). The germline V gene has CDR1 SNHLY and CDR2 FYNNEI. The CDR3 is made up of 15 amino acids. CDR3 region: CASTFTFDNTGKLFF. The CDR3 DNA follows: TGTGCCAGCACCTTTACATTTGATAACACCGGGAAGCTGTTTTTT.

The sample holds many counts of this clonotype. The chain recombines TRBV11-2 with TRBJ2-1; 8 bases match TRBD1. CDR3 length: 15 amino acids. Germline CDR1 SGHAT, CDR2 FQNNGV. Trimming at V came to 4 bases and at J to 9 bases, leaving 11 bases not matched to a gene. The CDR3 region is CASSWPGTGRGEQFF. DNA for the CDR3: TGTGCCAGCAGCTGGCCCGGGACAGGCCGGGGTGAGCAGTTCTTC.

Many counts were recorded for this clonotype. The V and J genes are TRBV18 and TRBJ1-6, with D possibly TRBD1 on 6 matching bases. Trimming took 6 bases from V and 4 from J, leaving 10 bases between them. CDR3 length: 14 amino acids. Germline V lookup: CDR1 KGHSH, CDR2 LQKENI. This CDR3 reads CASSRGQYNSPLHF. The DNA for the CDR3 is TGTGCCAGCTCGCGAGGACAGTATAATTCACCCCTCCACTTT. Complete variable domain (other parts from reference TRBV18 and TRBJ1-6): NAGVMQNPRHLVRRRGQEARLRCSPMKGHSHVYWYRQLPEEGLKFMVYLQKENIIDESGMPKERFSAEFPKEGPSILRIQQVVRGDSAAYFCASSRGQYNSPLHFGNGTRLTVT.

This clonotype was seen at least ten times. The chain combines TRBV7-9 with TRBJ2-7, with D maybe TRBD2 (7 bases). The CDR3 has 14 residues. Trimming stripped 5 bases from V and 6 bases from J, with 17 bases between. The V gene's germline CDR1 is SEHNR and CDR2 FQNEAQ (reference sequence). CDR3 DNA: TGTGCCAGCAGCCTAGAGGGGGGGGTAGGCGAGCAGTACTTC. Translation: CASSLEGGVGEQYF.